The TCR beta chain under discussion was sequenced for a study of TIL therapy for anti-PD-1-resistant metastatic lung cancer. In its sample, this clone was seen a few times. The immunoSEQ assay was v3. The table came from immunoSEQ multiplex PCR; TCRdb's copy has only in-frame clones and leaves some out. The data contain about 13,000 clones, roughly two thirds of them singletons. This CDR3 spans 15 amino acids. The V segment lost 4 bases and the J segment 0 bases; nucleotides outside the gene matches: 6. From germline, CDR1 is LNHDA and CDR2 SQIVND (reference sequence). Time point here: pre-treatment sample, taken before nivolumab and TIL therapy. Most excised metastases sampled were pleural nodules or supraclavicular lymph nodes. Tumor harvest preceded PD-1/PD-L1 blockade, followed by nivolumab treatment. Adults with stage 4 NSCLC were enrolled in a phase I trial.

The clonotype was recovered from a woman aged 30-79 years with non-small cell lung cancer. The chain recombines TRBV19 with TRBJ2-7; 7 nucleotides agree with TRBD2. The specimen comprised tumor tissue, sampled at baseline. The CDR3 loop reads CASSTSLAVSYEQYF. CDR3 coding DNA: TGTGCCAGTAGTACGAGTCTAGCGGTCTCCTACGAGCAGTACTTC.